This note documents a single TCR beta chain sequence. Both 60 Vbeta primers and 13 Jbeta primers went into the PCR. TCRdb keeps only in-frame clones here, not all; method: immunoSEQ multiplex PCR. The repertoire table contains tens of thousands of clones. The entry originates in a study of cytomegalovirus exposure and HLA in healthy donors. CDR3 length: 14 amino acids. The germline gives CDR1 ENHRY, CDR2 SYGVKD. Losses at the gene ends were 10 bases for V and 5 bases for J; bases not matched to a gene: 11. The rearrangement uses TRBV10-3 and TRBJ2-5; TRBD1 aligns across 9 bases. The sample consisted of PBMCs. The TCR sequence derives from a woman aged 60-75 years in good health and CMV-seropositive. CDR3 sequence: CATTETGGRETQYF. As DNA, the CDR3 is TGTGCCACCACTGAAACAGGGGGCCGGGAGACCCAGTACTTC.